The rows below give T cell receptor beta chains drawn from one sample of a study of blood T cell repertoires in COVID-19. Only in-frame clones appear in the TCRdb table, and some are missing; sequencing was by immunoSEQ multiplex PCR. The sample lists around 200,000 clones; roughly 85% were seen once. Specimen: peripheral blood. The receptors were gathered from a woman aged 80 or older with acute or convalescent COVID-19. Both conserved end residues are part of each CDR3. A D gene is named only where the DNA matches it firmly. The listing skips clone size in some rows; elsewhere it reads once, few, many or a size class.

clone size	J gene	D gene	V gene	CDR3 DNA	CDR3 protein
-	TRBJ2-5	-	TRBV18	TGTGCCAGCTCACCACGGGTGGCGGGACAAGAGACCCAGTACTTC	CASSPRVAGQETQYF
-	TRBJ2-3	-	TRBV9	TGTGCCAGCAGCGCCCGGAGTAGCACAGATACGCAGTATTTT	CASSARSSTDTQYF
-	TRBJ1-2	-	TRBV4-1	TGCGCCAGCAGCCAAGATTGGCAGGGCCCAAGACATAGCTATGGCTACACCTTC	CASSQDWQGPRHSYGYTF
once	TRBJ1-1	TRBD1	TRBV19	TGTGCCAGTAGTTTGGACAGGGAGAACACTGAAGCTTTCTTT	CASSLDRENTEAFF
once	TRBJ2-7	TRBD2	TRBV5-1	TGCGCCAGCAGCTCCCCCGGACTAGCGGGAGCCTACGAGCAGTACTTC	CASSSPGLAGAYEQYF
-	TRBJ1-2	-	TRBV28	TGTGCCAGCAGTTCCCCGGGGAGGGAGTCTTCTGGCTACACCTTC	CASSSPGRESSGYTF
once	TRBJ2-1	TRBD2	TRBV7-2	TGTGCCAGCAGCTTATTAGCGGGGGTTTCCTACAATGAGCAGTTCTTC	CASSLLAGVSYNEQFF
-	TRBJ2-7	TRBD1	TRBV3-1/TRBV3-2	TGTGCCAGCAGACTCCGGGACAGGTACGACGAGCAGTACTTC	CASRLRDRYDEQYF
once	TRBJ1-1	TRBD1	TRBV19	TGTGCCAGTAAGGACAGGGGGCACATGAACACTGAAGCTTTCTTT	CASKDRGHMNTEAFF
-	TRBJ1-2	-	TRBV28	TGTGCCAGCAGTTTGGTGGCAGTGAACTATGGCTACACCTTC	CASSLVAVNYGYTF
-	TRBJ2-7	TRBD1	TRBV6-5	TGTGCCAGCACCCTCCCCGGGACAGGGCCTTACGAGCAGTACTTC	CASTLPGTGPYEQYF
-	TRBJ2-4	TRBD1	TRBV19	TGTGCCAGTAGTTTGGGGATCGGCGGACAGGGGAAAAACATTCAGTACTTC	CASSLGIGGQGKNIQYF
-	TRBJ2-3	-	TRBV6-6	TGTGCCAGCAGTTATTACGGGACTGGGGATACGCAGTATTTT	CASSYYGTGDTQYF
-	TRBJ2-7	-	TRBV15	TGTGCCACCAGCAGAGATCGTCGCAGTTCCTACGAGCAGTACTTC	CATSRDRRSSYEQYF
-	TRBJ1-2	-	TRBV28	TGTGCCAGCAGTTTATTGTACAGCCCTCGCTCAGGCTACACCTTC	CASSLLYSPRSGYTF
-	TRBJ2-7	TRBD2	TRBV5-6	TGTGCCAGCAGCCAACACGGACTAGCGGGAATTCGGAACGAGCAGTACTTC	CASSQHGLAGIRNEQYF
-	TRBJ2-3	-	TRBV5-4	TGTGCCAGCAGCCCCCGAGCGGCTACTAGCACAGATACGCAGTATTTT	CASSPRAATSTDTQYF